The 26 T cell receptor beta chains below were found in one sample sequenced in a study of T cells in Graves' hyperthyroidism and ophthalmopathy. Researchers took RNA transcripts and amplified the TCR beta CDR3 regions from them. An initial round of RT-PCR targeting the TCR CDR3 relied on the HTBI primer set. TCRdb re-called the multiplex PCR reads with MiXCR, one entry per CDR3 protein. The sample gives 360,000 or so distinct CDR3 sequences, 19% of which show up once; 3.5% to 4% is in the top ten. The source material was blood. The receptors were sampled from a woman aged 18-29 years with Graves' hyperthyroidism.

This clonotype occurred many times. V usage is TRBV12-3 or TRBV12-4 and J usage is TRBJ1-3; D perhaps matches TRBD1 (5 bases). Trimming cost V 6 bases and J 0 bases, with 6 bases left between them. CDR3 length: 13 amino acids. CDR3 protein: CASRTDSGNTIYF. CDR3 DNA sequence: TGTGCCAGCAGGACAGACTCTGGAAACACCATATATTTT.

This clonotype was detected ten times or more. The chain employs TRBV27 and TRBJ2-7; D is perhaps TRBD1 (5 bases). The CDR3 sequence is 14 residues long. Trimming took off 8 bases at V and 6 bases at J, with 20 bases between the two ends. Germline assignment: CDR1 MNHEY and CDR2 SMNVEV (reference sequence). CDR3 protein: CASALTGGVREQYF. CDR3 in DNA: TGTGCCAGCGCGCTAACAGGTGGAGTTCGCGAGCAGTACTTC.

The table lists this clonotype with many counts. The chain is built from TRBV4-1 and TRBJ2-5; no clear D. The V end was cut by 3 bases, the J end by 2 bases, with 4 bases between. This CDR3 contains 12 residues. Per germline, CDR1 MGHRA and CDR2 YSYEKL. The CDR3 is CASSHQQETQYF. The CDR3 DNA follows: TGCGCCAGCAGCCACCAACAAGAGACCCAGTACTTC.

In this sample, this clonotype turned up many times. V gene TRBV15 combines with J gene TRBJ1-1; weak D call: TRBD1 (5 bases). Trimming removed 6 bases from V and 5 bases from J, with 22 bases in between. Germline V gene lookup returns CDR1 LNHNV and CDR2 YYDKDF (reference sequence). The CDR3 is 16 amino acids. The CDR3 region has the DNA TGTGCCACCAGTATCGATGCGGCCACCAAGGGGACTGAAGCTTTCTTT. Translating gives CATSIDAATKGTEAFF.

This clonotype occurred many times. The J gene is TRBJ1-1, the V gene TRBV30; 8 bases are shared with TRBD1. The trim removed 2 bases at V and 0 bases at J, leaving 8 bases unmatched. Germline lookup yields CDR1 GTSNPN and CDR2 SVGIG (reference sequence). This CDR3 contains 16 residues. The CDR3 DNA is TGTGCCTGGAGTAACCCTCGACAGGGGATGAACACTGAAGCTTTCTTT. Its translation is CAWSNPRQGMNTEAFF.

Ten or more counts support this clonotype. This chain joins TRBV19 and TRBJ1-5; unclear D gene. V was trimmed by 3 bases and J by 2 bases, leaving 14 bases between them. CDR1 is LNHDA, CDR2 SQIVND, per germline (reference sequence). CDR3 length: 16 amino acids. In DNA, the CDR3 is TGTGCCAGTAGTATCGAAACGGACGGCGGCAATCAGCCCCAGCATTTT. Amino acids: CASSIETDGGNQPQHF.

This clonotype was recorded at least ten times. CDR3 DNA sequence: TGTGCCAGCAGCGGGGTAGGGGGGACTGAAGCTTTCTTT. Translating it yields CASSGVGGTEAFF. The chain combines TRBV2 with TRBJ1-1; possibly TRBD1 for D (6 bases). The length of the CDR3 is 13 residues. Germline CDR1 is SNHLY and CDR2 is FYNNEI. Trimming cost V 6 bases and J 5 bases, with 13 bases left between them.

This clonotype showed up many times. The rearrangement joins TRBV20-1 to TRBJ2-7; D gene unclear. CDR1 is DFQATT and CDR2 is SNEGSKA in the germline V gene (reference sequence). Trimming stripped 4 bases from V and 1 base from J, with 11 bases between. The CDR3 covers 13 residues. CDR3 sequence reads: CSAKAADSYEQYF. The CDR3 DNA follows: TGCAGTGCTAAGGCAGCAGATTCCTACGAGCAGTACTTC.

This clonotype has at least ten counts. The CDR3 is CSALGGLAATQYF. Here the CDR3 DNA reads TGCAGTGCTCTCGGGGGGCTAGCGGCGACCCAGTACTTC. The J gene is TRBJ2-5, the V gene TRBV20-1; possible D gene TRBD2, 7 bases. CDR1 and CDR2 (germline): DFQATT, SNEGSKA (reference sequence). The V and J ends lost 5 bases and 7 bases respectively, with 17 bases between them. CDR3 length equals 13 residues.

This chain joins TRBV5-5 and TRBJ2-7, with 7 bases matching TRBD1. The germline gives CDR1 SGHKS, CDR2 YYEKEE (reference sequence). Trimming at V came to 4 bases and at J to 4 bases, leaving 14 bases not matched to a gene. The CDR3 is made up of 16 amino acids. CDR3 loop: CASSTGTARSPYEQYF. In nucleotides, the CDR3 is TGTGCCAGCAGCACCGGGACAGCCAGATCCCCATACGAGCAGTACTTC.

This clonotype has a count of ten or more. The chain carries TRBV10-1 and TRBJ2-2; D is ambiguous. The V and J ends lost 4 bases and 3 bases respectively, with 6 bases between them. The CDR3 length is 13 residues. The germline gives CDR1 WNHNN, CDR2 SYGVQD (reference sequence). CDR3 coding DNA: TGCGCCAGCAGTGGTGGTTACACCGGGGAGCTGTTTTTT. This sequence encodes CASSGGYTGELFF.

This clonotype was seen once. The chain recombines TRBV6-1 with TRBJ2-7; the match to TRBD2 covers 10 bases. With 3 bases clipped from V and 6 bases from J, the junction kept 8 bases outside the gene matches. CDR1 and CDR2 (germline): MNHNS, SASEGT. This CDR3 is 15 amino acids long. CDR3: CASSDPSGGNGEQYF. The DNA of the CDR3 is TGTGCCAGCAGTGATCCTAGCGGGGGCAACGGCGAGCAGTACTTC.

As for this clonotype: This may stem from a read error, because a much larger clone lies one nucleotide away. The chain uses TRBV20-1 and TRBJ2-7; TRBD1 matches 10 bases. The germline CDR1 and CDR2 sequences are DFQATT and SNEGSKA (reference sequence). The CDR3 is made up of 16 amino acids. Trimming removed 0 bases from V and 3 bases from J; junction bases left unmatched: 8. CDR3 DNA: TGCAGTGCTAGAGATTCCGGGGGACAGGGGCTCTACGAGCAGTACTTC. Amino acid sequence: CSARDSGGQGLYEQYF.

A few counts support this clonotype. This chain joins TRBV9 and TRBJ1-3, with no clear D. This CDR3 region has 14 residues. V shed 4 bases and J shed 0 bases, with 8 bases lying between them. CDR1 and CDR2 from the germline V gene are SGDLS and YYNGEE. CDR3 in amino acids: CASSPSTSGNTIYF. DNA for the CDR3: TGTGCCAGCAGCCCGAGTACCTCTGGAAACACCATATATTTT.

This clonotype was counted at least ten times. The gene calls are TRBV19 and TRBJ2-6; D may be TRBD2 (5 bases). The germline V and J ends were trimmed by 5 bases and 3 bases, with 8 bases remaining between them. There are 14 residues in the CDR3. Germline loops: CDR1 LNHDA, CDR2 SQIVND (reference sequence). The CDR3, as DNA: TGTGCCAGTAGTGCGGGTGGTGGGGCCAACGTCCTGACTTTC. Translation gives CASSAGGGANVLTF. Full variable domain (rest looked up from reference TRBV19 and TRBJ2-6): DGGITQSPKYLFRKEGQNVTLSCEQNLNHDAMYWYRQDPGQGLRLIYYSQIVNDFQKGDIAEGYSVSREKKESFPLTVTSAQKNPTAFYLCASSAGGGANVLTFGAGSRLTVL.

This chain joins TRBV7-2 and TRBJ2-7, with no clear D. This CDR3 region has 13 residues. Per germline, CDR1 SGHTA and CDR2 FQGNSA. CDR3 region: CASSKDSTYERYV. CDR3 coding DNA: TGTGCCAGCAGCAAAGACTCGACCTACGAGCGGTACGTC.

This clonotype occurred many times. The chain couples TRBV11-1 to TRBJ1-1; D is ambiguous. The germline V and J ends were trimmed by 5 bases and 7 bases, with 20 bases remaining between them. Germline CDR1 and CDR2: SGHAT and FQDESV (reference sequence). The CDR3 length is 15 residues. The CDR3 bases are TGTGCCAGCAGCCCCCAGATCGCCCACGGCCTTGAAGCTTTCTTT. Its translation: CASSPQIAHGLEAFF.

A few counts support this clonotype. The rearrangement uses TRBV11-2 and TRBJ2-2; TRBD2 might be the D (6 bases). Trimming took off 3 bases at V and 7 bases at J, with 21 bases between the two ends. CDR1 and CDR2 (germline): SGHAT, FQNNGV. This CDR3 has 17 amino acids. Written as DNA, the CDR3 is TGTGCCAGCAGCTTCTGGCCGTTGAGGCGGGGTAACGGGGAGCTGTTTTTT. Translation gives CASSFWPLRRGNGELFF.

This clonotype was seen repeatedly, ten times or more. As DNA, the CDR3 is TGTGCCAGCAGTGAAGTTGGGGTCAGCTCTGGAAACACCATATATTTT. Protein product: CASSEVGVSSGNTIYF. V gene TRBV6-1 combines with J gene TRBJ1-3; the D is unclear. The CDR3 has 16 amino acids. V lost 1 base to trimming and J lost 0 bases, with 10 bases between them. CDR1 and CDR2 (germline): MNHNS, SASEGT.

This clonotype came up many times. The chain has TRBV28 and TRBJ2-7; possibly TRBD2 for D (6 bases). The germline V gene encodes CDR1 MDHEN and CDR2 SYDVKM. This CDR3 spans 13 amino acids. The V gene lost 10 bases and the J gene lost 0 bases, with 13 bases spanning the gap. The CDR3 sequence: CATGTFSSYEQYF. In DNA, the CDR3 is TGTGCCACCGGGACTTTTAGCTCCTACGAGCAGTACTTC. Combining the CDR3 with reference TRBV28 and TRBJ2-7 gives the whole variable domain DVKVTQSSRYLVKRTGEKVFLECVQDMDHENMFWYRQDPGLGLRLIYFSYDVKMKEKGDIPEGYSVSREKKERFSLILESASTNQTSMYLCATGTFSSYEQYFGPGTRLTVT.

This clonotype has ten or more counts. This chain uses TRBV20-1 with TRBJ2-3; D uncertain. CDR3 length: 14 residues. Germline CDR1 reads DFQATT; CDR2 reads SNEGSKA (reference sequence). Trimming shortened V by 3 bases and J by 0 bases, and 10 bases separated the two germline ends. CDR3 coding DNA: TGCAGTGCTAGCGTCACACAAAGCACAGATACGCAGTATTTT. Translating it yields CSASVTQSTDTQYF.

Concerning this clonotype itself: Just one base apart from a much larger clone, this may be a read error. The CDR3 sequence is CVSSRLGQTEAFF. The CDR3 DNA sequence: TGTGTCAGCAGCCGATTGGGACAGACTGAAGCTTTCTTT. The chain links TRBV7-6 to TRBJ1-1; 7 nucleotides align to TRBD1. Looked up from germline, CDR1 is SGHVS and CDR2 is FNYEAQ. The CDR3 runs 13 residues.

This clonotype was detected many times. The chain couples TRBV6-2 or TRBV6-3 to TRBJ2-7; D unclear. This CDR3 is 13 amino acids long. Germline V CDR1 and CDR2: MNHEY, SVGEGT. V was pared by 3 bases and J by 4 bases, with 10 bases between. The CDR3 reads CASSYNEIYEQYF. DNA for the CDR3: TGTGCCAGCAGTTATAATGAGATATACGAGCAGTACTTC.

This clonotype was recorded at least ten times. V usage is TRBV7-9 and J usage is TRBJ1-1, with TRBD1 matching 7 bases. Germline CDR1 reads SEHNR; CDR2 reads FQNEAQ (reference sequence). CDR3 length equals 14 residues. Trimming removed 3 bases from V and 4 bases from J; junction bases left unmatched: 5. CDR3 DNA sequence: TGTGCCAGCAGCTTGGAGGGGGCAGTCACTGAAGCTTTCTTT. Protein sequence: CASSLEGAVTEAFF.

This clonotype was counted ten times or more. The chain carries TRBV15 and TRBJ1-1; D is uncertain. The CDR3 has 14 residues. Per germline, CDR1 LNHNV and CDR2 YYDKDF (reference sequence). Deletions cut 2 bases from V and 0 bases from J, with 7 bases between. The CDR3: CATSRQQMNTEAFF. In nucleotides, the CDR3 is TGTGCCACCAGCAGACAACAGATGAACACTGAAGCTTTCTTT.

This clonotype was recorded many times. CDR3 loop: CASRGTGRDQPQHF. In DNA, the CDR3 is TGTGCCAGCAGGGGGACAGGGCGGGATCAGCCCCAGCATTTT. The chain combines TRBV6-1 with TRBJ1-5; the match to TRBD1 covers 9 bases. There are 14 residues in the CDR3. V trimming: 6 bases; J trimming: 5 bases; junction bases outside the gene matches: 5. The V gene's germline CDR1 is MNHNS and CDR2 SASEGT.